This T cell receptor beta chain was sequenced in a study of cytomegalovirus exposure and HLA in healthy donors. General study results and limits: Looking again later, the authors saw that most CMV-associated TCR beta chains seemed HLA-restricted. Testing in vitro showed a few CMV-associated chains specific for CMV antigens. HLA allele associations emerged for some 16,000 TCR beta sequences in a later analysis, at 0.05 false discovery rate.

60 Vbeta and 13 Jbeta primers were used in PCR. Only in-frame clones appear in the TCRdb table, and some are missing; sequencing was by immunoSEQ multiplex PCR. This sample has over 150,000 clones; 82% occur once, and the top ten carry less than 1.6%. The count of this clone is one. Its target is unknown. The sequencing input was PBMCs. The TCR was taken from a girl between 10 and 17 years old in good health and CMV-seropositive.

CDR3 in amino acids: CAWTATATGELFF. CDR3 bases: TGTGCCTGGACGGCGACAGCCACCGGGGAGCTGTTTTTT. J is TRBJ2-2 and V is TRBV30; maybe TRBD1 (5 bases). Germline CDR1 reads GTSNPN; CDR2 reads SVGIG (reference sequence). The CDR3 has 13 amino acids. V shed 4 bases and J shed 4 bases, with 10 bases lying between them. Filled out from reference TRBV30 and TRBJ2-2, the complete variable domain reads SQTIHQWPATLVQPVGSPLSLECTVEGTSNPNLYWYRQAAGRGLQLLFYSVGIGQISSEVPQNLSASRPQDRQFILSSKKLLLSDSGFYLCAWTATATGELFFGEGSRLTVL.